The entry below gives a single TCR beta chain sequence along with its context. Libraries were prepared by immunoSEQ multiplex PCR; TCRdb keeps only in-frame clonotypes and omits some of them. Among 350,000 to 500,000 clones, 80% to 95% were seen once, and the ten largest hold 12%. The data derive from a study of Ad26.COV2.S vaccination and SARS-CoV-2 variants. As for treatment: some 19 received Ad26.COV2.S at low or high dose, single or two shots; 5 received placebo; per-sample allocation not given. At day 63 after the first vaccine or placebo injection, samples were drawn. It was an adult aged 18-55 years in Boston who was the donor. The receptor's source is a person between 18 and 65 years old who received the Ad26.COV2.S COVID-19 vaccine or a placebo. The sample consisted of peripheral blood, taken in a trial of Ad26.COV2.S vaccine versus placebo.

The CDR3 here is CASRPYQGAYTEAFF. CDR3 nucleotides: TGTGCCAGCAGGCCATACCAGGGGGCGTACACTGAAGCTTTCTTT. The V gene is TRBV6-6, the J gene TRBJ1-1; 8 positions match TRBD1. The CDR3 consists of 15 residues. CDR1 MNHNY and CDR2 SVGAGI come from the germline V gene (reference sequence). Trimming took 6 bases from V and 3 from J; bases not matched to a gene: 9.